This is a list of T cell receptor beta chains from one sample in a study of shared T cell receptors in the human thymus. The table came from immunoSEQ multiplex PCR; TCRdb's copy has only in-frame clones and leaves some out. This table holds roughly 700,000 clones, 85% to 90% found once. This sample was shared with a second study, whose subject was human thymus T cells.

Specimen: thymocytes. The origin of the receptors is a boy under two years old with a congenital heart defect. CDR3s include the opening cysteine and the closing phenylalanine or tryptophan. D genes are given only for firm matches. The size field is filled for only some rows; it gives once, few, many or a size class.

j_gene | abundance | d_gene | v_gene | CDR3aa | CDR3nt
TRBJ2-7 | - | - | TRBV5-1 | CASSLEGTSMGYEQYF | TGCGCCAGCAGCTTGGAAGGGACAAGTATGGGTTACGAGCAGTACTTC
TRBJ2-1 | few | TRBD2 | TRBV6-4 | CASSRESSYNEQFF | TGTGCCAGCTCGCGGGAGAGCTCCTACAATGAGCAGTTCTTC
TRBJ1-4 | - | - | TRBV21-1 | CASSKSRLGRETEKLFF | TGTGCCAGCAGCAAAAGTCGGCTAGGGAGAGAAACCGAAAAACTGTTTTTT
TRBJ2-4 | - | - | TRBV27 | CASSLFSGVDIQYF | TGTGCCAGCAGTTTATTTAGCGGAGTTGACATTCAGTACTTC
TRBJ2-7 | - | TRBD2 | TRBV6-5 | CASRYSGRGGEQYF | TGTGCCAGCAGGTATAGCGGGAGGGGGGGCGAGCAGTACTTC
TRBJ1-5 | - | TRBD1 | TRBV10-3 | CAISPGTGNNQPQHF | TGTGCCATCAGCCCCGGGACAGGGAACAATCAGCCCCAGCATTTT
TRBJ1-1 | - | - | TRBV27 | CASSPRVLGNTEAFF | TGTGCCAGCAGTCCCCGGGTCCTTGGAAACACTGAAGCTTTCTTT
TRBJ2-7 | - | - | TRBV21-1 | CASSKSSPGTSGSYEQYF | TGTGCCAGCAGCAAAAGCAGTCCTGGGACTAGCGGGAGCTACGAGCAGTACTTC
TRBJ2-3 | - | - | TRBV4-2 | CASSPRTTSTDTQYF | TGTGCCAGCAGCCCTCGGACTACGAGCACAGATACGCAGTATTTT
TRBJ2-1 | - | - | TRBV13 | CASSLELRVRTAPVSYNEQFF | TGTGCCAGCAGCTTAGAGTTACGGGTTCGAACCGCGCCAGTCTCCTACAATGAGCAGTTCTTC
TRBJ2-7 | few | - | TRBV19 | CASKGSGLYEQYF | TGTGCCAGTAAGGGTAGCGGACTCTACGAGCAGTACTTC
TRBJ1-5 | - | - | TRBV6-6 | CASSYGAENQPQHF | TGTGCCAGCAGTTACGGGGCGGAGAATCAGCCCCAGCATTTT
TRBJ2-1 | - | TRBD1 | TRBV18 | CASSPADRGRPYNEQFF | TGTGCCAGCTCACCGGCCGACAGGGGGCGCCCCTACAATGAGCAGTTCTTC
TRBJ2-7 | once | - | TRBV10-3 | CATQPAGLRPIYEQYF | TGTGCCACCCAACCGGCCGGACTACGCCCTATCTACGAGCAGTACTTC
TRBJ2-7 | - | - | TRBV27 | CASSPTGGYEQYF | TGTGCCAGCAGTCCAACCGGGGGATACGAGCAGTACTTC
TRBJ1-2 | - | TRBD1 | TRBV7-9 | CASSLPQGDYGYTF | TGTGCCAGCAGCTTACCACAGGGGGACTATGGCTACACCTTC
TRBJ2-3 | once | TRBD2 | TRBV28 | CASSSTSGEKSRVGTDTQYF | TGTGCCAGCAGTTCGACTAGCGGGGAGAAAAGTCGGGTGGGCACAGATACGCAGTATTTT
TRBJ1-2 | - | - | TRBV20-1 | CSARGADGYTF | TGCAGTGCCCGGGGGGCGGATGGCTACACCTTC
TRBJ1-4 | - | TRBD1 | TRBV10-3 | CAISRTGGAGEKLFF | TGTGCCATCAGTCGGACAGGGGGCGCAGGTGAAAAACTGTTTTTT
TRBJ2-7 | - | - | TRBV25-1 | CASSAPTGYEQYF | TGTGCCAGCAGTGCCCCCACAGGATACGAGCAGTACTTC
TRBJ2-7 | - | - | TRBV4-1 | CASSQDGHRSSYEQYF | TGCGCCAGCAGCCAAGACGGTCACAGGTCCTCCTACGAGCAGTACTTC
TRBJ2-4 | - | - | TRBV27 | CASSLRGSTAKNIQYF | TGTGCCAGCAGTTTAAGGGGGTCAACAGCCAAAAACATTCAGTACTTC
TRBJ1-1 | - | TRBD1 | TRBV27 | CASSLRRRGRAMNTEAFF | TGTGCCAGCAGTTTACGTCGCAGGGGGCGGGCCATGAACACTGAAGCTTTCTTT
TRBJ2-7 | - | - | TRBV9 | CASSVGTYYEQYF | TGTGCCAGCAGCGTAGGGACTTACTACGAGCAGTACTTC
TRBJ2-4 | - | TRBD1 | TRBV5-8 | CASSPDPDRTKNIQYF | TGTGCCAGCAGCCCCGACCCGGACAGGACCAAAAACATTCAGTACTTC
TRBJ2-2 | - | - | TRBV5-1 | CASSLRRPSDYTGELFF | TGCGCCAGCAGCTTGAGGAGACCTAGCGACTACACCGGGGAGCTGTTTTTT
TRBJ2-1 | - | - | TRBV19 | CASSISGGGNEQFF | TGTGCCAGTAGTATCAGCGGAGGAGGAAATGAGCAGTTCTTC
TRBJ1-2 | - | - | TRBV5-6 | CASSFVAGQVNYGYTF | TGTGCCAGCAGCTTTGTTGCCGGACAAGTTAACTATGGCTACACCTTC
TRBJ1-1 | - | TRBD1 | TRBV29-1 | CRVTGGDWNTEAFF | TGCAGAGTTACAGGGGGCGATTGGAACACTGAAGCTTTCTTT
TRBJ1-1 | - | - | TRBV12-5 | CASGLHVAPHMNTEAFF | TGTGCTAGTGGTTTGCATGTGGCCCCACATATGAACACTGAAGCTTTCTTT
TRBJ2-5 | - | - | TRBV14 | CASSQGQEQETQYF | TGTGCCAGCAGCCAGGGGCAGGAGCAAGAGACCCAGTACTTC
TRBJ2-7 | once | TRBD1 | TRBV19 | CASRSTGQGSYEQYF | TGTGCCAGTAGGTCGACGGGACAGGGCTCCTACGAGCAGTACTTC
TRBJ1-2 | - | - | TRBV5-4 | CASSSPGGEEGYTF | TGTGCCAGCAGCTCACCGGGGGGGGAGGAAGGCTACACCTTC
TRBJ1-2 | - | TRBD1 | TRBV18 | CASSGTGDVNYGYTF | TGTGCCAGCTCAGGAACAGGGGACGTCAACTATGGCTACACCTTC
TRBJ1-4 | - | TRBD1 | TRBV6-5 | CASRRQGAGEKLFF | TGTGCCAGCAGACGACAGGGGGCGGGGGAAAAACTGTTTTTT
TRBJ2-1 | - | TRBD2 | TRBV14 | CASSQYASGDNEQFF | TGTGCCAGCAGCCAATACGCTAGCGGGGACAATGAGCAGTTCTTC
TRBJ1-5 | - | - | TRBV19 | CASSILGGLGNQPQHF | TGTGCCAGTAGTATACTCGGGGGTTTGGGCAATCAGCCCCAGCATTTT
TRBJ2-1 | - | TRBD2 | TRBV9 | CASSVAGTSAHNEQFF | TGTGCCAGCAGCGTCGCCGGGACTAGCGCCCACAATGAGCAGTTCTTC
TRBJ2-1 | - | TRBD1 | TRBV5-8 | CASSQPRDRGNEQFF | TGTGCCAGCAGCCAACCTCGGGACAGGGGTAATGAGCAGTTCTTC
TRBJ2-3 | - | - | TRBV9 | CASSLRVHPRSDTQYF | TGTGCCAGCAGCCTGAGGGTTCACCCAAGGTCAGATACGCAGTATTTT
TRBJ2-3 | - | TRBD2 | TRBV6-4 | CASAPQERDTDTQYF | TGTGCCAGCGCACCTCAAGAGCGGGACACAGATACGCAGTATTTT
TRBJ2-7 | - | - | TRBV28 | CASSRQGSYEQYF | TGTGCCAGCAGCCGGCAGGGGTCCTACGAGCAGTACTTC
TRBJ1-2 | - | - | TRBV5-6 | CASSLADFGGYTF | TGTGCCAGCAGCTTGGCCGACTTCGGCGGCTACACCTTC
TRBJ2-7 | - | TRBD2 | TRBV5-6 | CASSPNPGKRDPYEQYF | TGTGCCAGCAGCCCCAACCCGGGCAAGCGGGACCCCTACGAGCAGTACTTC
TRBJ2-1 | - | - | TRBV4-3 | CASSQEGTQSYNEQFF | TGCGCCAGCAGCCAAGAAGGGACACAATCCTACAATGAGCAGTTCTTC
TRBJ2-1 | - | TRBD1 | TRBV4-3 | CASSQVVCDRGGNEQFF | TGCGCCAGCAGCCAAGTTGTTTGCGACAGGGGAGGAAATGAGCAGTTCTTC
TRBJ2-1 | - | TRBD2 | TRBV5-1 | CASSLWTSDREQFF | TGCGCCAGCAGCTTGTGGACTAGCGACCGGGAGCAGTTCTTC
TRBJ2-5 | - | TRBD2 | TRBV4-2 | CASSQAEGLAGGPRETQYF | TGTGCCAGCAGCCAAGCGGAAGGTCTAGCGGGAGGGCCCAGGGAGACCCAGTACTTC
TRBJ2-6 | - | - | TRBV5-1 | CASSLIGRPHPSGANVLTF | TGCGCCAGCAGCTTGATAGGCAGGCCCCACCCCTCTGGGGCCAACGTCCTGACTTTC
TRBJ2-2 | - | - | TRBV2 | CASRLNTGQNTGELFF | TGTGCCAGCAGGCTGAACACGGGACAAAACACCGGGGAGCTGTTTTTT
TRBJ2-7 | once | TRBD2 | TRBV14 | CASSSTRTSGSSYEQYF | TGTGCCAGCAGCTCAACCCGGACTAGCGGGAGCTCCTACGAGCAGTACTTC
TRBJ2-7 | - | TRBD2 | TRBV11-3 | CASSLTRLAGSYEQYF | TGTGCCAGCAGCTTAACCCGACTAGCGGGCTCCTACGAGCAGTACTTC
TRBJ2-1 | - | - | TRBV28 | CASSLDGGPYNEQFF | TGTGCCAGCAGTTTAGACGGCGGGCCGTACAATGAGCAGTTCTTC
TRBJ2-1 | - | TRBD2 | TRBV29-1 | CSAGLAGGKEQFF | TGCAGCGCGGGACTAGCGGGAGGGAAGGAGCAGTTCTTC